This is a list of T cell receptor beta chains from one sample in a study of Ad26.COV2.S vaccination and SARS-CoV-2 variants. Libraries were prepared by immunoSEQ multiplex PCR; TCRdb keeps only in-frame clonotypes and omits some of them. The sample shows about 390,000 clones, about 92% of them seen only once. Sequences were derived from peripheral blood, sampled in a trial of Ad26.COV2.S vaccine versus placebo. Every receptor here comes from a person aged 18-65 years who received the Ad26.COV2.S COVID-19 vaccine or a placebo. Each CDR3 is given with its conserved first and last residue. Fields, in order: CDR3 protein, clone size, V gene. Not all rows give a size; the values are once, few, many and, for expanded clones, a class.

CDR3 protein: CASRPAEQETQYF; clone size: once; V gene: TRBV2
CDR3 protein: CASSLGQEVNIQYF; clone size: -; V gene: TRBV5-1
CDR3 protein: CASSSGTIAFF; clone size: -; V gene: TRBV6-5
CDR3 protein: CASSSSHDEQFF; clone size: -; V gene: TRBV6-2/TRBV6-3
CDR3 protein: CASSQDISTSEVNEQFF; clone size: -; V gene: TRBV3-1/TRBV3-2
CDR3 protein: CASSFTNPDTQYF; clone size: -; V gene: TRBV7-2
CDR3 protein: CASSVAGANEQYF; clone size: once; V gene: TRBV9
CDR3 protein: CASSYFSFNQGAEAFF; clone size: -; V gene: TRBV6-6
CDR3 protein: CASSQAGRVTEAFF; clone size: -; V gene: TRBV14
CDR3 protein: CASSSDVLEKLFF; clone size: few; V gene: TRBV5-4
CDR3 protein: CASRPGSLSNYGYTF; clone size: -; V gene: TRBV5-6
CDR3 protein: CASSQGPRAGTQYF; clone size: -; V gene: TRBV5-6
CDR3 protein: CASSLGGAGETQYF; clone size: -; V gene: TRBV7-2
CDR3 protein: CASSLGLSQTLGEQYF; clone size: -; V gene: TRBV27
CDR3 protein: CASSMDGGGRETQYF; clone size: once; V gene: TRBV19
CDR3 protein: CASSQTSGAYNEQFF; clone size: -; V gene: TRBV4-1
CDR3 protein: CASSFPNDYEQYF; clone size: -; V gene: TRBV7-9
CDR3 protein: CASSLRIPNTEAFF; clone size: -; V gene: TRBV5-1
CDR3 protein: CASSLRTGSPGELFF; clone size: once; V gene: TRBV5-1
CDR3 protein: CASSSPGIKGYTF; clone size: once; V gene: TRBV6-2/TRBV6-3
CDR3 protein: CASSLELDHNEQFF; clone size: -; V gene: TRBV5-8
CDR3 protein: CASSLTSTGVGYEQYF; clone size: -; V gene: TRBV7-9
CDR3 protein: CAISDSGATPTSSTDTQYF; clone size: -; V gene: TRBV10-3
CDR3 protein: CASSLGRGGGSPLHF; clone size: -; V gene: TRBV5-4
CDR3 protein: CASSHKHGAERLRTADTQYF; clone size: -; V gene: TRBV4-3
CDR3 protein: CASSMTAGGPNEQFF; clone size: -; V gene: TRBV19
CDR3 protein: CASSNRETNEKLFF; clone size: -; V gene: TRBV6-5
CDR3 protein: CASSQEARGTEAFF; clone size: once; V gene: TRBV4-3
CDR3 protein: CASSWGSPNYGYTF; clone size: -; V gene: TRBV6-2/TRBV6-3
CDR3 protein: CASRILAGGLSGELFF; clone size: -; V gene: TRBV27
CDR3 protein: CASSSDRGGTEAFF; clone size: -; V gene: TRBV6-5
CDR3 protein: CAGGGGYEQYF; clone size: -; V gene: TRBV30
CDR3 protein: CASSPYASPYSNQPQHF; clone size: -; V gene: TRBV27
CDR3 protein: CASSLAAGTLSYEQYF; clone size: -; V gene: TRBV5-1
CDR3 protein: CASSQDLRVGAFF; clone size: -; V gene: TRBV4-3
CDR3 protein: CASSQDRYTGELFF; clone size: -; V gene: TRBV4-3
CDR3 protein: CASSSGRYSGANVLTF; clone size: once; V gene: TRBV7-2
CDR3 protein: CASSHNPTGTSSYNSPLHF; clone size: -; V gene: TRBV5-6
CDR3 protein: CASSLRGDTEAFF; clone size: -; V gene: TRBV9
CDR3 protein: CASSLGQGPEAFF; clone size: -; V gene: TRBV7-9
CDR3 protein: CASRRTGLLINTGELFF; clone size: many; V gene: TRBV6-6
CDR3 protein: CASSFGTGPSYEQYF; clone size: -; V gene: TRBV27
CDR3 protein: CASSSDCVRNTIYF; clone size: -; V gene: TRBV7-7
CDR3 protein: CASRRQGAQGYTF; clone size: -; V gene: TRBV12-3/TRBV12-4
CDR3 protein: CASSPLRERDSPLHF; clone size: -; V gene: TRBV18
CDR3 protein: CASSPRTGGNTIYF; clone size: -; V gene: TRBV13
CDR3 protein: CASSLPGWSGSSSYEQYF; clone size: -; V gene: TRBV7-6
CDR3 protein: CSVNTDNYGYTF; clone size: -; V gene: TRBV29-1
CDR3 protein: CASSLSGRNEAFF; clone size: -; V gene: TRBV28
CDR3 protein: CASSEPGQGNTEAFF; clone size: -; V gene: TRBV25-1
CDR3 protein: CASTTYRRTYTGELFF; clone size: -; V gene: TRBV5-1
CDR3 protein: CASSFQGTDTQYF; clone size: -; V gene: TRBV5-1